This T cell receptor beta chain was documented in a study of shared clonotypes between healthy human individuals (dated by TCRdb to 2018 to 2020). For the wider study: Two women and a few men aged 18 to 49 years were included in the cohort. For each donor, CD4 naive and CD4 memory were each given three plates, CD8 naive was given two plates, and CD8 memory was given one plate. To estimate repertoire size and how much clonotype sharing occurs between individuals, the study deeply sequenced the blood TCR repertoires of roughly 5 healthy adults. To increase sequencing depth and limit assay-specific biases, different laboratories used diverse techniques to prepare libraries and sequence TCR repertoires. Each donor's leukapheresis produced roughly between about 0.9 and 9.5 billion PBMCs. Overall results and qualifications from the work: Larger estimated clonotype richness was generally found for naive subsets than for memory subsets. Rarefaction of sorted-subset datasets indicated incomplete sequencing despite the large sequencing depth. Sampling was restricted to blood, and TCR repertoires in tissue are likely to differ from TCR repertoires in blood. Because the study included only a small number of donors, the genetic and exposure-history diversity represented was limited. Compared with non-shared clonotypes, the clonotypes found in all four sorted-subset donors had higher generation probabilities. Pairwise subsampling led to the expectation that sequencing depth would affect the degree of clonotype sharing among donors. Sharing across several donors was observed for 5% to 6.5% of naive CD4, about 3.2% of naive CD8, over 2% of memory CD4, and over 0.3% of memory CD8 clonotypes.

In the case of this clone: The antigen this receptor binds is unknown. Base qualities are not recorded, but no much larger clone differs from it by a single base.

V loses 3 bases of germline sequence and J loses 0 bases, and the interval between the two ends is 12 bases. The germline V gene (reference sequence) supplies CDR1 SEHNR and CDR2 FQNEAQ. There are 16 amino acids in the CDR3, from cysteine to phenylalanine inclusive. CDR3 DNA is the only sequence kept; it has 48 bases, read in frame from the first base. CD8 naive samples were CD45RO-negative cells positively selected for CCR7, giving a CD45RA+CCR7+ population that excluded TemRA cells. Healthy HIV-negative adults with no recently reported acute infections or vaccinations were included as donors. Every donor was a Caucasian adult residing in Nashville, Tennessee, USA. Blood was obtained by leukapheresis, after which PBMCs were separated by Ficoll-Histopaque density gradient centrifugation and cryopreserved in liquid nitrogen vapor phase. Analytical flow cytometry was used to check the purity and quantity of every magnetically sorted T cell population. Genomic DNA was isolated from every sorted fraction and measured by UV absorbance on a Nanodrop 2000c.

Using the deep immunoSEQ assay, TCR CDR3 regions were amplified from genomic DNA by multiplex PCR. Extracted genomic DNA from each cell subset was spread evenly across all wells of several immunoSEQ 96-well plates, with each plate serving as a replicate. Each replicate PCR for sorted subsets received around 210 ng genomic DNA, equal to tens of thousands of T cell genomes. Purified libraries were measured with a Qubit 3.0 fluorometer, size-checked on a Bioanalyzer 2100, and measured again with the KAPA Library Quantification kit. A separate single-read 150-cycle Illumina NextSeq 550 flow cell was used to sequence each immunoSEQ 96-well plate. Concerning the study's data processing: Because the immunoSEQ output included only junctional sequences and no quality scores, the filtering could not be the same as the filtering used for full-length reads. To assign V/J genes and CDR3, sequences were annotated against IMGT germline references using PyIR, a Python wrapper for IgBLAST v1.9. Any read was removed if the V/J assignment was weak (E-value above 1e-6), the CDR3 was missing, or the read contained stop codons, out-of-frame junctions, or ambiguous translated residues. A V3J clonotype was defined by an identical inferred V gene, J gene, and CDR3 amino acid sequence. Percentage overlap between repertoires was computed as shared unique clonotypes divided by the size of the smaller repertoire. Three approaches were used to assess repertoire richness: RTK rarefaction, the Chao1 estimator, and Recon v2.1 estimates of unobserved clonotypes. Generation probabilities for all TCRbeta clonotypes obtained by the gDNA method from a handful of donors were computed using OLGA. TCRdb mirrors the immuneACCESS table, restricted to in-frame sequences. Some clones are absent from its copies; in checked studies, under half trace to an unresolved V gene, and the reason for the others is unknown. For V, J and clone size, that table is used; D and trimming come from the DNA. The sample includes some 2,000,000 clones, with approximately 94% observed a single time. The ten largest make up 1.1% of the sample.

The chain is assembled from TRBV7-9 and TRBJ1-3; TRBD1 is a weak D gene call, 5 bases matching. Specimen: naive CD8+ T cells sorted from blood. The cell subset or site tag for this specimen amounts to: CD45RA+CCR7+. This receptor was obtained from a man aged 18 to 29 in good health. The CDR3 protein sequence reads: CASSLGGDLSGNTIYF. DNA sequence: TGTGCCAGCAGCTTGGGAGGGGACCTCTCTGGAAACACCATATATTTT.